Each of the 11 T cell receptor beta chains below was sequenced from the same sample in a study of blood T cell repertoires in COVID-19. Profiled with immunoSEQ multiplex PCR; TCRdb holds only in-frame clones, not every one. The sample holds 150,000 to 200,000 clones, 82% seen once. The specimen sequenced was PBMCs or T cells enriched from blood (not recorded which). The receptors were sampled from a woman aged 60-75 years with acute COVID-19.

The chain employs TRBV5-6 and TRBJ2-3; 8 bases map to TRBD2. CDR1 is SGHDT, CDR2 YYEEEE, per germline. Losses at the gene ends were 2 bases for V and 3 bases for J; bases not matched to a gene: 14. CDR3 size: 18 residues. The chain's CDR3 is CASSLLRGRSGSTDTQYF. The DNA for the CDR3 is TGTGCCAGCAGCTTACTTCGCGGGAGGAGCGGTAGTACAGATACGCAGTATTTT.

This sequence joins TRBV7-2 and TRBJ2-1, with D possibly TRBD1 on 5 matching bases. This CDR3 region has 14 residues. The V gene's germline CDR1 is SGHTA and CDR2 FQGNSA. Trimming shortened V by 1 base and J by 4 bases, and 8 bases separated the two germline ends. In nucleotides, the CDR3 is TGTGCCAGCAGCTTAGTTGACAGATACAATGAGCAGTTCTTC. It is translated as CASSLVDRYNEQFF.

V and J are TRBV6-6 and TRBJ2-5; D perhaps matches TRBD1 (5 bases). The V end lost 2 bases, the J end lost 5 bases, and 12 bases lay between the germline ends. Per germline, CDR1 MNHNY and CDR2 SVGAGI (reference sequence). There are 14 residues in the CDR3. DNA for the CDR3: TGTGCCAGCAGTTACGGGGCCAGTTCGGAGACCCAGTACTTC. This sequence encodes CASSYGASSETQYF.

The J gene is TRBJ2-1, the V gene TRBV3-1 (or the pseudogene TRBV3-2); possible D gene TRBD2, 7 bases. V gave up 4 bases and J gave up 0 bases, with 10 bases separating them. There are 15 residues in the CDR3. Per the germline V gene, CDR1 is LGHDT and CDR2 is YNNKEL (reference sequence). The CDR3 sequence is CASSRGGASYNEQFF. The CDR3 DNA follows: TGTGCCAGCAGCCGAGGGGGGGCCTCCTACAATGAGCAGTTCTTC.

The chain recombines TRBV7-6 with TRBJ1-2; D perhaps matches TRBD1 (5 bases). Germline V gene lookup returns CDR1 SGHVS and CDR2 FNYEAQ. The CDR3 contains 13 residues. V dropped 1 base and J dropped 4 bases, with 7 bases sitting between them. DNA of the CDR3: TGTGCCAGCAGCTTAGGTCAGGGCTATGGCTACACCTTC. As protein: CASSLGQGYGYTF. Full variable domain (remainder filled in from reference TRBV7-6 and TRBJ1-2): GAGVSQSPRYKVTKRGQDVALRCDPISGHVSLYWYRQALGQGPEFLTYFNYEAQQDKSGLPNDRFSAERPEGSISTLTIQRTEQRDSAMYRCASSLGQGYGYTFGSGTRLTVV.

The chain employs TRBV6-2 or TRBV6-3 and TRBJ2-5, with 9 bases that match TRBD2. The CDR3 is 15 amino acids. Germline V CDR1 and CDR2: MNHEY, SVGEGT. The V and J ends lost 6 bases and 5 bases, in that order; junction bases with no gene match: 10. The CDR3 loop is CASSQQRGAGETQYF. CDR3 DNA: TGTGCCAGCAGCCAACAGCGGGGGGCCGGCGAGACCCAGTACTTC.

The chain joins TRBV10-3 to TRBJ1-2; 10 bases are a match to TRBD1. Germline V gene sequence: CDR1 ENHRY, CDR2 SYGVKD. CDR3 length equals 16 residues. V was clipped by 3 bases and J by 4 bases; unmatched bases: 8. The CDR3 region is CAISDETGGFSYGYTF. Written as DNA, the CDR3 is TGTGCCATCAGTGACGAGACAGGGGGCTTCAGCTATGGCTACACCTTC.

This chain joins TRBV4-3 and TRBJ1-5, with D perhaps matching TRBD1 (5 bases). CDR1 and CDR2 (germline): LGHNA, YSLEER. The V gene lost 1 base and the J gene lost 7 bases, with 17 bases spanning the gap. The CDR3 runs 16 residues. CDR3 nucleotide sequence: TGCGCCAGCAGCCAAGTTCCGGGGGAGGTTGGGCAGCCCCAGCATTTT. It encodes CASSQVPGEVGQPQHF.

The chain combines TRBV24-1 with TRBJ2-1; 7 nucleotides line up with TRBD2. The CDR3 has 15 residues. CDR1 is KGHDR, CDR2 SFDVKD, per germline. The ends lost 0 bases at V and 9 bases at J; junction bases unmatched: 7. The CDR3 region has the DNA TGTGCCACCAGTGATTTGGGGGGGGAACGCGGTGAGCAGTTCTTC. This encodes CATSDLGGERGEQFF.

This rearrangement joins TRBV10-3 to TRBJ2-1; unclear D gene. The CDR3 extends over 11 amino acids. The ends were cut back, 5 bases at V and 7 bases at J, with 6 bases in the middle. Germline CDR1 is ENHRY and CDR2 is SYGVKD. In DNA form, the CDR3 reads TGTGCCATCAGTCTCGCGAATGAGCAGTTCTTC. Encoded protein: CAISLANEQFF.

The chain has TRBV7-9 and TRBJ2-3; TRBD2 matches 7 bases. Germline lookup yields CDR1 SEHNR and CDR2 FQNEAQ (reference sequence). With V trimmed by 3 bases and J by 5 bases, 8 bases remained unmatched. The CDR3 sequence is 15 residues long. In DNA, the CDR3 is TGTGCCAGCAGCTTGGATAGCGGGCTCGTAGATACGCAGTATTTT. It codes for CASSLDSGLVDTQYF.